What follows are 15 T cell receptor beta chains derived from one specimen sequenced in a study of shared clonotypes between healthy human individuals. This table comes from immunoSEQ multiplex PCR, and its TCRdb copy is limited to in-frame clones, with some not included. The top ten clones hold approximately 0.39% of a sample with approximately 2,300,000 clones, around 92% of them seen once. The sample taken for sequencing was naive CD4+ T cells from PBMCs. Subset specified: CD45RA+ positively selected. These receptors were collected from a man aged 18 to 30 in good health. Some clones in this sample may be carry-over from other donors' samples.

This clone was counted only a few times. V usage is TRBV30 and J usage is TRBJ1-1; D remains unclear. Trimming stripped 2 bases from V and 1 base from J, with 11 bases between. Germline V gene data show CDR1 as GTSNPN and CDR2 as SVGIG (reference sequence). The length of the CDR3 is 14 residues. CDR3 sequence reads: CAWSQLPGNTEAFF. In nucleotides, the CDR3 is TGTGCCTGGAGTCAACTACCCGGGAACACTGAAGCTTTCTTT. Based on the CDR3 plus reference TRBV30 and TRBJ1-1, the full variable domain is SQTIHQWPATLVQPVGSPLSLECTVEGTSNPNLYWYRQAAGRGLQLLFYSVGIGQISSEVPQNLSASRPQDRQFILSSKKLLLSDSGFYLCAWSQLPGNTEAFFGQGTRLTVV.

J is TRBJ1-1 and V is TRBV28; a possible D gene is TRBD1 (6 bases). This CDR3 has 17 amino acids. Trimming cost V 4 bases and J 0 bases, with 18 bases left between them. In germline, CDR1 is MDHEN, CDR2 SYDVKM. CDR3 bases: TGTGCCAGCAGTTCTTTAATTTCCGGGACAATGAACACTGAAGCTTTCTTT. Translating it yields CASSSLISGTMNTEAFF.

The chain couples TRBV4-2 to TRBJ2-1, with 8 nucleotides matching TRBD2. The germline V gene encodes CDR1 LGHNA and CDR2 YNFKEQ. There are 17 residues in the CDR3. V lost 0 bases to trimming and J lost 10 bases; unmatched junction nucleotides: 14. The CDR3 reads CASSQDSLGGGYSEQFF. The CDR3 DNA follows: TGTGCCAGCAGCCAAGATTCTCTCGGGGGGGGCTATTCCGAGCAGTTCTTC.

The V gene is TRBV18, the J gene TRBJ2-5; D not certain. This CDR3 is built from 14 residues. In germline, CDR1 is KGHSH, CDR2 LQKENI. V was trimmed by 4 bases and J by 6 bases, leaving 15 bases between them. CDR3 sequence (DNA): TGTGCCAGCTCACTCACCTCCGGGCGGCAGACCCAGTACTTC. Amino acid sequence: CASSLTSGRQTQYF.

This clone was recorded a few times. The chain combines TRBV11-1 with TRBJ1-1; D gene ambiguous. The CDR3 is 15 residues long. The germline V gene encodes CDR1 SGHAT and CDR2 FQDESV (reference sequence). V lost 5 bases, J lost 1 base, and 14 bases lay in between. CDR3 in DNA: TGTGCCAGCAGCCCCCGTCCGTTAGGGAACACTGAAGCTTTCTTT. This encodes CASSPRPLGNTEAFF. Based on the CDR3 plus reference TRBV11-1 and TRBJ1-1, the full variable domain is EAEVAQSPRYKITEKSQAVAFWCDPISGHATLYWYRQILGQGPELLVQFQDESVVDDSQLPKDRFSAERLKGVDSTLKIQPAELGDSAMYLCASSPRPLGNTEAFFGQGTRLTVV.

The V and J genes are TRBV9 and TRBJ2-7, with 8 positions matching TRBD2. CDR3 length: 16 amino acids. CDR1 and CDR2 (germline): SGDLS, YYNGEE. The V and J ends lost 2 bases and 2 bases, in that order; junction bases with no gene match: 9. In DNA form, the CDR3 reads TGTGCCAGCAGCGTTGCGGGGGGAGGCCCCCCCTACGAGCAGTACTTC. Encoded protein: CASSVAGGGPPYEQYF.

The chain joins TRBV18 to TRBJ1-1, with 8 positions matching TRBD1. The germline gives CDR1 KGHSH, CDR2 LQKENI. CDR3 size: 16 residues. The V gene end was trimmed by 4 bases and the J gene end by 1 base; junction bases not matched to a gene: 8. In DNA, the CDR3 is TGTGCCAGCTCACGGGGCTTACAGGGGGGGAACACTGAAGCTTTCTTT. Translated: CASSRGLQGGNTEAFF.

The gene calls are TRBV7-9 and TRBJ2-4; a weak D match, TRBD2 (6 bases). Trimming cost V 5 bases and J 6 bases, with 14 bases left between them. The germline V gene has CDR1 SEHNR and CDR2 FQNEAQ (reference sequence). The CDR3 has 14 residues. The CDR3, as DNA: TGTGCCAGCAGCACCGGAGGGGCCCGAAACATTCAGTACTTC. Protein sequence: CASSTGGARNIQYF.

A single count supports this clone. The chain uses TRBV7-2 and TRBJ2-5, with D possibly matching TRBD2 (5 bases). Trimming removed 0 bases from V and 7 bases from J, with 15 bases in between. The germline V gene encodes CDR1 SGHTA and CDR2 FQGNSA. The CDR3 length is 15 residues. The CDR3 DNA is TGTGCCAGCAGCTTAGCGGGAGTCGGTTTAGGGACCCAGTACTTC. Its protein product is CASSLAGVGLGTQYF.

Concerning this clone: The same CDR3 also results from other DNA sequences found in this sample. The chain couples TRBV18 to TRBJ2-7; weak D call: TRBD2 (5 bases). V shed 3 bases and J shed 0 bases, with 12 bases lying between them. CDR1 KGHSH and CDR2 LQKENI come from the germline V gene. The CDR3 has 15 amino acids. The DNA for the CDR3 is TGTGCCAGCTCACCCCCGGGGTCGAGCTCCTACGAGCAGTACTTC. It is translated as CASSPPGSSSYEQYF.

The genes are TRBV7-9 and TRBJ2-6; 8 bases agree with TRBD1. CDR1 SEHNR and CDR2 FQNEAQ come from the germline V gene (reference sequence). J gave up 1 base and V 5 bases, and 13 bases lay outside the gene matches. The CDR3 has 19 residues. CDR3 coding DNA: TGTGCCAGCAGCGCTCTTCAGGGGGCACGGCTTTCTGGGGCCAACGTCCTGACTTTC. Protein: CASSALQGARLSGANVLTF.

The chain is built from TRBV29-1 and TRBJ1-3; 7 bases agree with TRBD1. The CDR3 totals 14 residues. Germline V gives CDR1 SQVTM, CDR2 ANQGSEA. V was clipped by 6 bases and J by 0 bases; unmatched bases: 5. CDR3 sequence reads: CSVQGQASGNTIYF. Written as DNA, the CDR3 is TGCAGCGTACAAGGACAGGCCTCTGGAAACACCATATATTTT.

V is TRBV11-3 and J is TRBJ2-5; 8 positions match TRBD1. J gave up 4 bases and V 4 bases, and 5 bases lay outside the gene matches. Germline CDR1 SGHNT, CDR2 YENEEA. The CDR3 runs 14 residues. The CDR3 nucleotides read TGTGCCAGCAGCTCTGGCAGGGGGCCAGAGACCCAGTACTTC. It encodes CASSSGRGPETQYF.

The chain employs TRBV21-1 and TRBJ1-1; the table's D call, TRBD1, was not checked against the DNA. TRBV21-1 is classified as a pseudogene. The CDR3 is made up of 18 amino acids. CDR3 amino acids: CASSSRDRYCISWTEAFF. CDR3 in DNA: TGTGCCAGCAGCTCCCGAGACAGATACTGCATATCGTGGACTGAAGCTTTCTTT.

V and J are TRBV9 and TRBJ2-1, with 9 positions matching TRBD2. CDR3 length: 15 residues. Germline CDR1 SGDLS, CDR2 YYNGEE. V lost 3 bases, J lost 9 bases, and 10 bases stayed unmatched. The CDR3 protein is CASSGRQREVGEQFF. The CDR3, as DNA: TGTGCCAGCAGCGGACGCCAGCGGGAGGTAGGTGAGCAGTTCTTC. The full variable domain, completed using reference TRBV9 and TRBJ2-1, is DSGVTQTPKHLITATGQRVTLRCSPRSGDLSVYWYQQSLDQGLQFLIQYYNGEERAKGNILERFSAQQFPDLHSELNLSSLELGDSALYFCASSGRQREVGEQFFGPGTRLTVL.